These T cell receptor beta chains were read from a single sample in a study of blood T cell repertoires in COVID-19. Libraries were prepared by immunoSEQ multiplex PCR; TCRdb keeps only in-frame clonotypes and omits some of them. The repertoire includes roughly 220,000 clones, around 81% of them detected once, and less than 2.5% sits in the top ten. The specimen sequenced was peripheral blood. Source of these receptors: a woman between 55 and 75 years old with acute or convalescent COVID-19. CDR3s include the opening cysteine and the closing phenylalanine or tryptophan. D genes are given only for firm matches. A clone size is listed for some rows: how often the clone was seen (once, few, many), or a class if it is expanded.

J,size,V,D,DNA,CDR3
TRBJ2-7,once,TRBV4-1,TRBD1,TGCGCCAGCAGCCACCCGGGACAGGGGGAAAGGGAGCAGTACTTC,CASSHPGQGEREQYF
TRBJ2-7,-,TRBV7-7,-,TGTGCTAGCAGCTTAGGGGTCAGGGGCTACGAGCAGTACTTC,CASSLGVRGYEQYF
TRBJ1-2,-,TRBV5-6,TRBD1,TGTGCCAGCAGCTTCATTCCGGGACAGATTAACTATGGCTACACCTTC,CASSFIPGQINYGYTF
TRBJ2-2,-,TRBV9,TRBD1,TGTGCCAGCAGCGTAGGGACCGGGACAGGGAAGGCCGGGGAGCTGTTTTTT,CASSVGTGTGKAGELFF
TRBJ2-7,-,TRBV6-6,TRBD2,TGTGCCAGCAGTTACTCGATAGCGGGGACCTACGAGCAGTACTTC,CASSYSIAGTYEQYF
TRBJ2-3,-,TRBV5-5,-,TGTGCCAGCAGCTTGGATCTAGAACCAGATACGCAGTATTTT,CASSLDLEPDTQYF
TRBJ2-1,-,TRBV3-1/TRBV3-2,-,TGTGCCAGCAGCCAGGTCTACTCCTACAATGAGCAGTTCTTC,CASSQVYSYNEQFF
TRBJ1-2,-,TRBV28,-,TGTGCCAGCAGAGCGGACGGGTATGGCTACACCTTC,CASRADGYGYTF
TRBJ2-1,-,TRBV15,TRBD2,TGTGCCACCAGCAGAGATCGAGGCGGGGGGGCCTTCTACAATGAGCAGTTCTTC,CATSRDRGGGAFYNEQFF
TRBJ2-2,-,TRBV27,-,TGTGCCAGCAGTTTTGGAACAGGCGCCACCGGGGAGCTGTTTTTT,CASSFGTGATGELFF
TRBJ1-5,-,TRBV28,TRBD1,TGTGCCAGCAGTAGCACAGGGGCTCAGCCCCAGCATTTT,CASSSTGAQPQHF
TRBJ2-7,-,TRBV1,-,TGCACCAGCAGCCGAAAATCCCCCTTCGAACGGGGGGACTCCTACGAGCAGTACTTC,CTSSRKSPFERGDSYEQYF